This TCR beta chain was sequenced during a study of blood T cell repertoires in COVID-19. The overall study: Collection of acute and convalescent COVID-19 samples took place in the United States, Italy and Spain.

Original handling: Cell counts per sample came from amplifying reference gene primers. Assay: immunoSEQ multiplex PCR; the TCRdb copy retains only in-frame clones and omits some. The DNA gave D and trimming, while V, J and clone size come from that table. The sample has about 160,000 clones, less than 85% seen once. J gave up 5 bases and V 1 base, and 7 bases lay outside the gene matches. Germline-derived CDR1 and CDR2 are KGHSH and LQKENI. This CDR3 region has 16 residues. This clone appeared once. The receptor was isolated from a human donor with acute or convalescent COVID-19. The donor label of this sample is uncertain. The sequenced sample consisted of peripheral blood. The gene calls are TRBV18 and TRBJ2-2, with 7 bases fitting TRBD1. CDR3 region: CASSPQGQRTTGELFF. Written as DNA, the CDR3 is TGTGCCAGCTCACCACAGGGACAGCGGACAACCGGGGAGCTGTTTTTT.